This T cell receptor (beta chain) was found in a study of T-cell reconstitution after alpha-beta-depleted transplantation in children. The library targeted TCRbeta and was prepared with unique molecular identifiers. TCRdb used MiXCR to reprocess the PCR reads, holding one entry per CDR3 protein. The profile shows around 600,000 distinct CDR3 sequences, about 15% of them singletons. The sequence was obtained from a human donor who donated a stem cell graft to a child with acute myeloid leukemia. This material consisted of PBMCs from the stem cell graft donor, taken from the stem cell graft.

CDR3 sequence: CASGTGALAKNIQYF. The CDR3 DNA follows: TGTGCCAGCGGAACAGGGGCCCTAGCCAAAAACATTCAGTACTTC. This rearrangement joins TRBV7-9 to TRBJ2-4; 7 bases agree with TRBD1. Trimming took 8 bases from V and 0 from J; bases not matched to a gene: 7. This CDR3 comprises 15 residues. CDR1 and CDR2 from the germline V gene are SEHNR and FQNEAQ (reference sequence).